A selection of T cell receptor beta chains follows, all from one sample in a study of regulatory T cells in long-lasting Graves disease. MiXCR, applied by TCRdb to the multiplex PCR reads, yields one record per CDR3 protein. The sample has roughly 450,000 distinct CDR3 sequences; approximately 23% are singletons. Sequenced material: peripheral blood mononuclear cells (PBMCs), taken when the disease was refractory, from a patient treated with antithyroid drugs. Every receptor here comes from a female donor with Graves disease. Both conserved end residues are part of each CDR3. The D gene is left open where the match is weak. A row's size may be missing; if present it is once, few, many or a size class.

CDR3: CASSSDTFNEQFF
DNA: TGTGCCAGCAGCTCAGACACGTTCAATGAGCAGTTCTTC
D: -
J: TRBJ2-1
size: once
V: TRBV7-3

CDR3: CSVALQGHYGYTF
DNA: TGCAGCGTGGCTTTACAGGGACACTATGGCTACACCTTC
D: -
J: TRBJ1-2
size: few
V: TRBV29-1

CDR3: CASHDTTSGTDTGEPFF
DNA: TGCGCCAGCCATGATACTACTAGCGGGACGGACACCGGGGAGCCGTTTTTT
D: TRBD2
J: TRBJ2-2
size: -
V: TRBV5-1

CDR3: CAISLQGDEQYF
DNA: TGTGCCATCAGCCTACAGGGCGACGAGCAGTACTTC
D: -
J: TRBJ2-7
size: once
V: TRBV10-3

CDR3: CASSAGGGGELFF
DNA: TGTGCCAGCAGCGCCGGTGGCGGCGGGGAGCTGTTTTTT
D: -
J: TRBJ2-2
size: many
V: TRBV2

CDR3: CASSTPNYGYTF
DNA: TGTGCCAGCAGTACACCTAACTATGGCTACACCTTC
D: -
J: TRBJ1-2
size: many
V: TRBV2

CDR3: CASSSPGWGTEAFF
DNA: TGTGCCAGCAGTTCCCCCGGGTGGGGGACTGAAGCTTTCTTT
D: -
J: TRBJ1-1
size: few
V: TRBV28

CDR3: CAISESPPGTSSSEQYF
DNA: TGTGCCATCAGTGAGTCCCCTCCCGGGACTAGTTCTTCCGAGCAGTACTTC
D: TRBD2
J: TRBJ2-7
size: many
V: TRBV10-3

CDR3: CSAQKGGNTEAFF
DNA: TGCAGTGCTCAAAAGGGGGGGAACACTGAAGCTTTCTTT
D: -
J: TRBJ1-1
size: few
V: TRBV20-1

CDR3: CASSVDGQGSYGYTF
DNA: TGTGCCAGCAGCGTGGACGGACAGGGGAGCTATGGCTACACCTTC
D: TRBD1
J: TRBJ1-2
size: many
V: TRBV9

CDR3: CASSYSPDMSGGQPQHF
DNA: TGTGCCAGCAGTTACTCCCCCGACATGAGTGGTGGCCAGCCCCAGCATTTT
D: -
J: TRBJ1-5
size: many
V: TRBV6-2/TRBV6-3

CDR3: CATLRDRVGTEAFF
DNA: TGTGCCACCCTTCGGGACAGGGTCGGGACTGAAGCTTTCTTT
D: TRBD1
J: TRBJ1-1
size: many
V: TRBV10-3

CDR3: CASSAEATTGELFF
DNA: TGTGCCAGCAGTGCAGAAGCAACGACCGGGGAGCTGTTTTTT
D: -
J: TRBJ2-2
size: many
V: TRBV2

CDR3: CASSLPGQGGNEQYF
DNA: TGTGCCAGCAGTCTACCGGGACAGGGAGGCAACGAGCAGTACTTC
D: TRBD1
J: TRBJ2-7
size: many
V: TRBV6-1

CDR3: CASSLDSRDPYEQYF
DNA: TGTGCCAGCAGCTTAGATTCCAGGGACCCCTACGAGCAGTACTTC
D: -
J: TRBJ2-7
size: -
V: TRBV11-2

CDR3: CSARIPTARGGRGTQYF
DNA: TGCAGTGCGCGAATCCCAACTGCAAGGGGCGGGAGGGGGACCCAGTACTTC
D: TRBD2
J: TRBJ2-5
size: few
V: TRBV20-1

CDR3: CASSLADRGSYEQYF
DNA: TGTGCCAGCAGCTTAGCGGACAGGGGCTCCTACGAGCAGTACTTC
D: TRBD1
J: TRBJ2-7
size: -
V: TRBV7-2

CDR3: CASSPDEAQYF
DNA: TGTGCCAGCAGTCCGGACGAGGCCCAGTACTTC
D: -
J: TRBJ2-5
size: few
V: TRBV28

CDR3: CASSVGQDEQYF
DNA: TGTGCCAGCAGCGTGGGACAGGACGAGCAGTACTTC
D: TRBD1
J: TRBJ2-7
size: -
V: TRBV9

CDR3: CASSSLAGDTQYF
DNA: TGTGCCAGCAGCTCCCTTGCGGGAGATACGCAGTATTTC
D: TRBD2
J: TRBJ2-3
size: once
V: TRBV11-2

CDR3: CASSYRGGEYEQYF
DNA: TGTGCCAGCAGTTACAGGGGAGGAGAATACGAGCAGTACTTC
D: -
J: TRBJ2-7
size: few
V: TRBV28

CDR3: CASSSPWGGAGELFF
DNA: TGTGCCAGCAGTTCCCCGTGGGGGGGCGCCGGGGAGCTGTTTTTT
D: -
J: TRBJ2-2
size: few
V: TRBV28

CDR3: CASKPGQNTEAFF
DNA: TGTGCCAGCAAACCCGGGCAGAACACTGAAGCTTTCTTT
D: -
J: TRBJ1-1
size: few
V: TRBV6-1

CDR3: CASSLTLSGLQDYTF
DNA: TGCGCCAGCAGCTTGACACTCTCGGGACTCCAGGACTACACCTTC
D: -
J: TRBJ1-2
size: many
V: TRBV5-1

CDR3: CASSLGGGTYKQYF
DNA: TGTGCCAGCAGCCTCGGAGGTGGGACCTACAAGCAGTACTTC
D: -
J: TRBJ2-7
size: -
V: TRBV13

CDR3: CASSLSPLGTGELFF
DNA: TGTGCCAGCAGTTTATCCCCATTGGGGACCGGGGAGCTGTTTTTT
D: -
J: TRBJ2-2
size: -
V: TRBV28

CDR3: CASSHGTVEAFF
DNA: TGTGCCAGCAGCCACGGGACGGTTGAAGCTTTCTTT
D: -
J: TRBJ1-1
size: many
V: TRBV14

CDR3: CASSLQNLNTEAFF
DNA: TGCGCCAGCAGCTTACAGAATCTGAACACTGAAGCTTTCTTT
D: -
J: TRBJ1-1
size: few
V: TRBV5-1